Below are 21 T cell receptor beta chains sequenced from a single sample in a study of blood T cell repertoires in COVID-19. Produced via immunoSEQ multiplex PCR; TCRdb's table is partial and in-frame only. This sample has about 280,000 clones, with around 90% found just once. Source material: peripheral blood. The receptors were gathered from a man aged 18 to 35 with active or convalescent COVID-19.

The gene calls are TRBV19 and TRBJ1-6; 10 bases match TRBD1. The CDR3 has 15 residues. CDR1 and CDR2 from the germline V gene are LNHDA and SQIVND (reference sequence). V was pared by 3 bases and J by 13 bases, with 9 bases of the junction left unmatched. CDR3 sequence (DNA): TGTGCCAGTAGTATTTATTACCGGGACAGGGGCCCCCTCCACTTT. The encoded protein is CASSIYYRDRGPLHF.

This rearrangement joins TRBV9 to TRBJ2-1, with D perhaps TRBD1 (7 bases). CDR3 length equals 16 residues. The germline CDR1 and CDR2 sequences are SGDLS and YYNGEE. Trimming left V 6 bases short and J 4 bases short, with 20 bases between. CDR3 loop: CASNPTGRGAYNEQFF. The CDR3, as DNA: TGTGCCAGCAACCCAACCGGCAGGGGGGCGTACAATGAGCAGTTCTTC.

The table lists this clone with a count of one. J is TRBJ1-6 and V is TRBV10-1; 7 bases map to TRBD1. This CDR3 is built from 17 residues. J gave up 7 bases and V 10 bases, and 19 bases lay outside the gene matches. Germline V gene lookup returns CDR1 WNHNN and CDR2 SYGVQD (reference sequence). The CDR3 DNA sequence: TGCGCCAACTTTCCACAGGGGAAAGGCGAGGCAAATTCACCCCTCCACTTT. Protein: CANFPQGKGEANSPLHF.

The rearrangement uses TRBV11-2 and TRBJ1-1; no firm D call. The V gene lost 6 bases and the J gene lost 3 bases, with 17 bases spanning the gap. From germline, CDR1 is SGHAT and CDR2 FQNNGV. This CDR3 region has 15 residues. The CDR3 protein is CASRDTNGVYTEAFF. The CDR3 bases are TGTGCCAGCAGAGATACGAACGGGGTATACACTGAAGCTTTCTTT.

The V and J genes are TRBV6-5 and TRBJ2-7, with 9 bases lining up with TRBD1. CDR3 length equals 15 residues. Germline CDR1 reads MNHEY; CDR2 reads SVGAGI. V was pared by 6 bases and J by 0 bases, with 6 bases of the junction left unmatched. CDR3 DNA: TGTGCCAGCAGAAGGGGACAGGGAGTCTCCTACGAGCAGTACTTC. As protein: CASRRGQGVSYEQYF.

The chain is built from TRBV10-1 and TRBJ2-2; D is perhaps TRBD2 (5 bases). The CDR3 is 15 amino acids. Germline V lookup: CDR1 WNHNN, CDR2 SYGVQD (reference sequence). The germline V and J ends were trimmed by 1 base and 4 bases, with 10 bases remaining between them. The chain's CDR3 is CASSEWRLPTGELFF. CDR3 coding DNA: TGCGCCAGCAGTGAGTGGAGGTTACCCACCGGGGAGCTGTTTTTT.

The J gene is TRBJ2-3, the V gene TRBV9; TRBD2 matches at 9 bases. The CDR3 has 15 amino acids. V trimming: 2 bases; J trimming: 2 bases; junction bases outside the gene matches: 3. Per the germline V gene, CDR1 is SGDLS and CDR2 is YYNGEE. The CDR3 sequence is CASSVIAGVTDTQYF. DNA for the CDR3: TGTGCCAGCAGCGTCATAGCGGGGGTCACAGATACGCAGTATTTT.

This clone has only one observation. The chain links TRBV4-3 to TRBJ2-7, with D perhaps TRBD2 (5 bases). Germline V gives CDR1 LGHNA, CDR2 YSLEER. The CDR3 totals 14 residues. Trimming took off 2 bases at V and 0 bases at J, with 8 bases between the two ends. The CDR3 is CASSQRGNSYEQYF. The CDR3 DNA sequence: TGCGCCAGCAGCCAACGAGGGAACTCCTACGAGCAGTACTTC.

This chain links TRBV6-1 with TRBJ2-1, with D hard to call. Looked up from germline, CDR1 is MNHNS and CDR2 is SASEGT. V was pared by 3 bases and J by 8 bases, with 5 bases between. The length of the CDR3 is 11 residues. CDR3 in amino acids: CASSDGHEQFF. In DNA, the CDR3 is TGTGCCAGCAGTGATGGGCATGAGCAGTTCTTC.

The chain employs TRBV6-2 or TRBV6-3 and TRBJ1-1; D unresolved. Germline V gene sequence: CDR1 MNHEY, CDR2 SVGEGT. With 2 bases removed from V and 7 bases from J, the gap between germline ends came to 11 bases. This CDR3 is 13 amino acids long. CDR3 bases: TGTGCCAGCAGTTACCCGGGAGTCCATGAAGCTTTCTTT. Translation gives CASSYPGVHEAFF.

V is TRBV7-8 and J is TRBJ1-4; TRBD1 matches at 7 bases. The V gene's germline CDR1 is SGHVS and CDR2 FQNEAQ. This CDR3 has 15 residues. V lost 5 bases to trimming and J lost 5 bases; unmatched junction nucleotides: 8. The CDR3 region has the DNA TGTGCCAGCAGCCCCCCGGGACAGCCCAATGAAAAACTGTTTTTT. Translating it yields CASSPPGQPNEKLFF.

The CDR3 region is CASEEGRGEKLFF. The CDR3, as DNA: TGTGCCTCAGAGGAGGGTCGGGGTGAAAAACTGTTTTTT. The chain combines TRBV2 with TRBJ1-4; D not certain. The V end lost 11 bases, the J end lost 7 bases, and 17 bases lay between the germline ends. This CDR3 region has 13 residues. Germline loops: CDR1 SNHLY, CDR2 FYNNEI.

The gene calls are TRBV2 and TRBJ1-1; TRBD1 aligns across 7 bases. This CDR3 is built from 14 residues. Germline CDR1 reads SNHLY; CDR2 reads FYNNEI. V shed 6 bases, J shed 5 bases, and the junction held 9 bases outside the gene matches. Written as DNA, the CDR3 is TGTGCCAGCAGCGGAGGGACAGTTGGGACTGAAGCTTTCTTT. Translating it yields CASSGGTVGTEAFF.

This chain joins TRBV7-9 and TRBJ2-5, with 8 bases lining up with TRBD1. The trim removed 4 bases at V and 5 bases at J, leaving 3 bases unmatched. Germline loops: CDR1 SEHNR, CDR2 FQNEAQ (reference sequence). The CDR3 totals 13 residues. CDR3 region: CASSWTGLETQYF. CDR3 nucleotides: TGTGCCAGCAGCTGGACAGGGTTGGAGACCCAGTACTTC.

The rearrangement links TRBV6-5 to TRBJ1-2, with 11 nucleotides matching TRBD1. Trimming cost V 5 bases and J 8 bases; bases outside gene matches: 10. The germline gives CDR1 MNHEY, CDR2 SVGAGI. The CDR3 consists of 15 residues. The chain's CDR3 is CASSRRGTGGEGYTF. The CDR3 region has the DNA TGTGCCAGCAGTCGTCGAGGGACAGGGGGTGAGGGCTACACCTTC.

The chain links TRBV25-1 to TRBJ1-6; D is possibly TRBD1 (5 bases). Germline CDR1 reads MGHDK; CDR2 reads SYGVNS. The V end was cut by 0 bases, the J end by 7 bases, with 10 bases between. This CDR3 has 15 amino acids. DNA of the CDR3: TGTGCCAGCAGTGAATATATAGGGGAAAATTCACCCCTCCACTTT. Translated: CASSEYIGENSPLHF. Drawing the rest from reference TRBV25-1 and TRBJ1-6, the complete variable domain is EADIYQTPRYLVIGTGKKITLECSQTMGHDKMYWYQQDPGMELHLIHYSYGVNSTEKGDLSSESTVSRIRTEHFPLTLESARPSHTSQYLCASSEYIGENSPLHFGNGTRLTVT.

The chain carries TRBV7-2 and TRBJ1-2, with 10 bases aligning to TRBD1. Trimming removed 4 bases from V and 4 bases from J; junction bases left unmatched: 6. The germline V gene has CDR1 SGHTA and CDR2 FQGNSA. The CDR3 contains 15 residues. CDR3: CASSSFRTGGYGYTF. CDR3 in DNA: TGTGCCAGCAGCTCTTTCCGGACAGGGGGCTATGGCTACACCTTC.

The rearrangement uses TRBV7-3 and TRBJ1-5, with D unclear. The CDR3 sequence is 15 residues long. The V gene lost 2 bases and the J gene lost 2 bases, with 10 bases spanning the gap. Germline V lookup: CDR1 SGHTA, CDR2 FQGTGA. CDR3 in DNA: TGTGCCAGCAGCTTAGAGGCCCTGGGCAATCAGCCCCAGCATTTT. It yields the protein CASSLEALGNQPQHF.

The rearrangement joins TRBV29-1 to TRBJ1-2; D is uncertain. The CDR3 is made up of 15 amino acids. CDR1 SQVTM and CDR2 ANQGSEA come from the germline V gene. Trimming stripped 3 bases from V and 6 bases from J, with 20 bases between. The CDR3: CSVDKVREGANGYTF. The DNA of the CDR3 is TGCAGCGTTGATAAGGTCAGAGAGGGTGCGAATGGCTACACCTTC.

The chain has TRBV18 and TRBJ1-1; 7 bases align to TRBD1. After removal of 5 bases from V and 8 bases from J, the junction contained 5 bases not matched to a gene. Germline CDR1 reads KGHSH; CDR2 reads LQKENI. This CDR3 is built from 12 residues. CDR3 nucleotide sequence: TGTGCCAGCTCAGCGATGACAGGGGAAGCTTTCTTT. Protein: CASSAMTGEAFF.

The chain couples TRBV7-6 to TRBJ1-1; 9 bases fit TRBD1. V lost 5 bases and J lost 4; bases outside the gene matches: 2. This CDR3 region has 13 residues. Germline loops: CDR1 SGHVS, CDR2 FNYEAQ. The CDR3 is CASSRQGGTEAFF. The CDR3 nucleotides read TGTGCCAGCAGCCGACAGGGGGGCACTGAAGCTTTCTTT.